What follows are 28 T cell receptor beta chains derived from one specimen sequenced in a study of post-analysis software for immune sequencing data. Their antigens remain unidentified. Study-level points and caveats: With TRBV5-6, TRBV5-1 and TRBV20-1 included, five TRBV segments were more frequent in patients than in controls.

Unique molecular identifiers were carried by the TCR beta cDNA libraries. TCRdb called the PCR reads again in MiXCR, with one record for every CDR3 protein. The profile covers roughly 800,000 distinct CDR3 sequences, with about 45% appearing a single time and approximately 4.4% taken by the ten largest. Input material: blood. All receptors come from a girl aged 10-17 years with multiple sclerosis.

The chain links TRBV15 to TRBJ2-7; D ambiguous. The CDR3 sequence is 15 residues long. Between the trimmed V and J ends, which lost 1 base and 0 bases, there was a span of 10 bases. Per the germline V gene, CDR1 is LNHNV and CDR2 is YYDKDF (reference sequence). CDR3 in amino acids: CATSRGLVHSYEQYF. The DNA for the CDR3 is TGTGCCACCAGCAGAGGCTTAGTACACTCCTACGAGCAGTACTTC. The full variable domain, its missing parts supplied by reference TRBV15 and TRBJ2-7, is DAMVIQNPRYQVTQFGKPVTLSCSQTLNHNVMYWYQQKSSQAPKLLFHYYDKDFNNEADTPDNFQSRRPNTSFCFLDIRSPGLGDTAMYLCATSRGLVHSYEQYFGPGTRLTVT.

V is TRBV3-1 and J is TRBJ2-6; D is unclear. Germline CDR1 LGHDT, CDR2 YNNKEL (reference sequence). This CDR3 has 15 amino acids. With 3 bases removed from V and 0 bases from J, the gap between germline ends came to 6 bases. The CDR3 spells CASSQLVSGANVLTF. The CDR3 coding sequence is TGTGCCAGCAGCCAGCTTGTCTCTGGGGCCAACGTCCTGACTTTC.

This clonotype has more than one count but fewer than ten. The rearrangement joins TRBV20-1 to TRBJ2-7, with a weak D call TRBD2 (5 bases). The CDR3 runs 13 residues. Germline lookup yields CDR1 DFQATT and CDR2 SNEGSKA (reference sequence). CDR3 nucleotides: TGCAGACCCTCCGGGGATAGAACCTACGAGCAGTACTTC. Translated, it gives CRPSGDRTYEQYF.

The table lists this clonotype with a few counts. The chain links TRBV6-5 to TRBJ2-5; tentative D call: TRBD1 (6 bases). The length of the CDR3 is 13 residues. Per germline, CDR1 MNHEY and CDR2 SVGAGI. Trimming shortened V by 7 bases and J by 2 bases, and 11 bases separated the two germline ends. The chain's CDR3 is CASKNRVQETQYF. The DNA of the CDR3 is TGTGCCAGCAAAAACAGGGTTCAAGAGACCCAGTACTTC.

This clonotype was observed a single time. CDR3 region: CASSQKDTGEQYF. CDR3 DNA sequence: TGTGCCAGCAGCCAGAAGGACACCGGGGAGCAGTACTTC. The chain is built from TRBV4-2 and TRBJ2-7, with a tentative D call TRBD1 (5 bases). Germline V gene lookup returns CDR1 LGHNA and CDR2 YNFKEQ. This CDR3 spans 13 amino acids. V lost 3 bases and J 7 bases, leaving 13 bases between the germline ends.

This clonotype showed up just a few times. The chain employs TRBV5-1 and TRBJ2-3, with a possible D match to TRBD2 (6 bases). This CDR3 has 14 residues. Trimming left V 5 bases short and J 3 bases short, with 13 bases between. CDR1 and CDR2 from the germline V gene are SGHRS and YFSETQ. CDR3 DNA sequence: TGCGCCAGCAGGTCGGAGGGGACGACAGATACGCAGTATTTT. Encoded protein: CASRSEGTTDTQYF.

This clonotype was seen a handful of times. The chain links TRBV29-1 to TRBJ1-2, with a possible D match to TRBD1 (6 bases). Trimming removed 6 bases at V and 8 bases at J, with 16 bases between. Germline V gene data show CDR1 as SQVTM and CDR2 as ANQGSEA. This CDR3 is 12 amino acids long. CDR3 region: CSVLTGRGGYTF. CDR3 DNA: TGCAGCGTGCTGACAGGTAGAGGCGGCTACACCTTC.

This clonotype appeared a few times. The genes are TRBV5-1 and TRBJ2-7; D perhaps matches TRBD2 (6 bases). The germline V gene has CDR1 SGHRS and CDR2 YFSETQ. V shed 2 bases and J shed 6 bases, with 15 bases lying between them. The CDR3 is made up of 14 amino acids. The CDR3 sequence: CASSFDSRGSEQYF. The CDR3 nucleotides are TGCGCCAGCAGCTTCGACAGTCGGGGGAGCGAGCAGTACTTC. Combining the CDR3 with reference TRBV5-1 and TRBJ2-7 gives the whole variable domain KAGVTQTPRYLIKTRGQQVTLSCSPISGHRSVSWYQQTPGQGLQFLFEYFSETQRNKGNFPGRFSGRQFSNSRSEMNVSTLELGDSALYLCASSFDSRGSEQYFGPGTRLTVT.

This clonotype has just a few counts. This rearrangement joins TRBV6-5 to TRBJ1-2, with D uncertain. CDR3 size: 13 residues. The germline V gene encodes CDR1 MNHEY and CDR2 SVGAGI. Trimming left V 2 bases short and J 8 bases short, with 12 bases between. The CDR3 bases are TGTGCCAGCAGTTACCCGGGCCTTGTAGGCTACACCTTC. Amino acid sequence: CASSYPGLVGYTF.

This chain links TRBV6-6 with TRBJ2-1; D uncertain. Germline V gene sequence: CDR1 MNHNY, CDR2 SVGAGI (reference sequence). The V gene lost 4 bases and the J gene lost 6 bases, with 7 bases spanning the gap. The CDR3 has 12 amino acids. The CDR3 DNA is TGTGCCAGCAGTTCGCAACCCAATGAGCAGTTCTTC. Its translation: CASSSQPNEQFF.

The chain combines TRBV3-1 with TRBJ2-7, with D perhaps matching TRBD2 (5 bases). The CDR3 sequence is 17 residues long. The V gene lost 6 bases and the J gene lost 0 bases, with 21 bases spanning the gap. Germline assignment: CDR1 LGHDT and CDR2 YNNKEL (reference sequence). In DNA, the CDR3 is TGTGCCAGCAGTCCAATATTCTCGACTACCTTCTCCTACGAGCAGTACTTC. Amino acids: CASSPIFSTTFSYEQYF.

This CDR3 reads CASNFSSRGETQYF. The CDR3, as DNA: TGTGCCAGCAATTTCTCGTCGAGGGGGGAGACCCAGTACTTC. The V call is TRBV12-3 or TRBV12-4, the J call TRBJ2-7; TRBD1 is a possible D gene (6 bases). The J call may be incorrect, as the DNA end agrees better with TRBJ2-5. This CDR3 region has 14 residues.

V is TRBV7-9 and J is TRBJ2-7; D perhaps matches TRBD1 (6 bases). V gave up 5 bases and J gave up 5 bases, with 19 bases separating them. The CDR3 is 15 amino acids. CDR1 is SEHNR and CDR2 is FQNEAQ in the germline V gene (reference sequence). The CDR3 here is CASSPPSTGTHEQYF. The DNA of the CDR3 is TGTGCCAGCAGCCCTCCTTCGACAGGCACCCACGAGCAGTACTTC.

V and J are TRBV4-3 and TRBJ2-7; unclear D gene. V was cut by 0 bases and J by 6 bases, with 9 bases left in between. This CDR3 contains 13 residues. From germline, CDR1 is LGHNA and CDR2 YSLEER. The CDR3 loop is CASSQDTPSEQYF. DNA of the CDR3: TGCGCCAGCAGCCAAGACACCCCGTCCGAGCAGTACTTC.

V gene TRBV18 combines with J gene TRBJ2-7, with TRBD2 matching over 7 bases. With V trimmed by 3 bases and J by 4 bases, 12 bases remained unmatched. The CDR3 sequence is 16 residues long. Germline V gene sequence: CDR1 KGHSH, CDR2 LQKENI. This chain's CDR3 is CASSPGGSGPVYEQYF. CDR3 DNA: TGTGCCAGCTCACCGGGCGGGAGTGGGCCCGTTTACGAGCAGTACTTC.

This clonotype has only a few counts. The V and J genes are TRBV7-8 and TRBJ2-2; D is perhaps TRBD1 (5 bases). V lost 5 bases, J lost 4 bases, and 23 bases lay in between. Looked up from germline, CDR1 is SGHVS and CDR2 is FQNEAQ. There are 18 residues in the CDR3. The CDR3 DNA reads as TGTGCCAGCAGCCCCCCATTGGCAGTTCGAAGGGGCACCGGGGAGCTGTTTTTT. It specifies CASSPPLAVRRGTGELFF. The variable domain in full, with the rest retrieved from reference TRBV7-8 and TRBJ2-2, is GAGVSQSPRYKVAKRGQDVALRCDPISGHVSLFWYQQALGQGPEFLTYFQNEAQLDKSGLPSDRFFAERPEGSVSTLKIQRTQQEDSAVYLCASSPPLAVRRGTGELFFGEGSRLTVL.

This clonotype was counted only a few times. The chain is built from TRBV3-1 and TRBJ2-7; the match to TRBD1 covers 8 bases. After removal of 2 bases from V and 2 bases from J, the junction contained 8 bases not matched to a gene. This CDR3 comprises 16 residues. CDR1 is LGHDT, CDR2 YNNKEL, per germline (reference sequence). The CDR3 DNA sequence: TGTGCCAGCAGCCAAACCGAGGGACAGGTGACCTACGAGCAGTACTTC. Its protein is CASSQTEGQVTYEQYF.

The chain uses TRBV14 and TRBJ2-5; D is perhaps TRBD1 (5 bases). V shed 1 base and J shed 5 bases, with 14 bases lying between them. This CDR3 contains 15 residues. Germline assignment: CDR1 SGHDN and CDR2 FVKESK. The CDR3 sequence: CASSQARAGRETQYF. The CDR3 DNA follows: TGTGCCAGCAGCCAAGCCCGGGCAGGGCGGGAGACCCAGTACTTC. Combining the CDR3 with reference TRBV14 and TRBJ2-5 gives the whole variable domain EAGVTQFPSHSVIEKGQTVTLRCDPISGHDNLYWYRRVMGKEIKFLLHFVKESKQDESGMPNNRFLAERTGGTYSTLKVQPAELEDSGVYFCASSQARAGRETQYFGPGTRLLVL.

The rearrangement joins TRBV21-1 to TRBJ2-1. TRBV21-1 is marked as a pseudogene. The CDR3 is 13 residues long. CDR3 coding DNA: TGTGCCAGCAGCAAAAGACCATTGGGTGAGCAGTTCTTC. Residues: CASSKRPLGEQFF.

Turning to this clonotype: This clone may be a read error of a much larger clone one base away. This rearrangement joins TRBV29-1 to TRBJ1-2; 7 bases map to TRBD1. This CDR3 contains 12 residues. The germline V gene encodes CDR1 SQVTM and CDR2 ANQGSEA. V shed 7 bases, J shed 4 bases, and the junction held 6 bases outside the gene matches. As DNA, the CDR3 is TGCAGCGCCCCGACAGGGAGCTATGGCTACACCTTC. Residues: CSAPTGSYGYTF.

This clonotype was found a few times. V usage is TRBV20-1 and J usage is TRBJ2-1; TRBD2 aligns across 9 bases. The CDR3 sequence is 14 residues long. Germline loops: CDR1 DFQATT, CDR2 SNEGSKA (reference sequence). V gave up 5 bases and J gave up 2 bases; unmatched junction bases: 4. CDR3 DNA sequence: TGCAGTGCTGCGAGACTAGCGGCCTACAATGAGCAGTTCTTC. It codes for CSAARLAAYNEQFF.

This clonotype occurred a few times. This chain joins TRBV12-3 or TRBV12-4 and TRBJ2-3, with D possibly being TRBD1 (5 bases). The CDR3 spans 14 residues. Deletions cut 5 bases from V and 0 bases from J, with 9 bases between. The CDR3 loop reads CASSTTASTDTQYF. CDR3 DNA sequence: TGTGCCAGCAGTACGACAGCTAGCACAGATACGCAGTATTTT.

The chain uses TRBV12-3 or TRBV12-4 and TRBJ1-5; 8 nucleotides agree with TRBD1. The junction had 20 bases not matched to a gene; V was cut back by 2 bases and J by 11 bases. The CDR3 runs to 18 residues. CDR3 sequence: CASSLWGLGTGGLGSQHF. CDR3 DNA sequence: TGTGCCAGCAGTTTATGGGGGTTAGGGACAGGAGGTTTAGGGTCCCAGCATTTT.

In its sample, this clonotype was seen many times. The chain recombines TRBV7-2 with TRBJ2-7, with D unclear. Germline-derived CDR1 and CDR2 are SGHTA and FQGNSA. V shed 3 bases and J shed 6 bases, with 6 bases lying between them. The length of the CDR3 is 11 residues. The CDR3 spells CASSLYGEQYF. CDR3 bases: TGTGCCAGCAGCTTGTACGGCGAGCAGTACTTC.

This clonotype occurred a few times. This chain links TRBV5-1 with TRBJ2-7, with 7 bases fitting TRBD1. Per the germline V gene, CDR1 is SGHRS and CDR2 is YFSETQ. CDR3 length equals 15 residues. V dropped 0 bases and J dropped 1; count of bases not matched to a gene: 4. The CDR3 DNA follows: TGCGCCAGCAGCTTGGCATGGGACAGATCCTACGAGCAGTACTTC. It specifies CASSLAWDRSYEQYF.

The chain combines TRBV7-8 with TRBJ2-2; 12 bases match TRBD2. The CDR3 extends over 18 amino acids. V shed 8 bases and J 6 bases; nucleotides not matched to a gene: 16. CDR1 is SGHVS and CDR2 is FQNEAQ in the germline V gene. DNA of the CDR3: TGTGCCAGCTCCCCTCAGCGGAGACTAGCGGGAGATGCCGGGGAGCTGTTTTTT. The encoded protein is CASSPQRRLAGDAGELFF.

The V call is TRBV6-6, the J call TRBJ2-1; D ambiguous. The germline V gene encodes CDR1 MNHNY and CDR2 SVGAGI (reference sequence). V was cut by 11 bases and J by 7 bases, with 15 bases left in between. The CDR3 extends over 12 amino acids. As DNA, the CDR3 is TGTGCCGCCCAACCCCCCGGGAATGAGCAGTTCTTC. The encoded protein is CAAQPPGNEQFF.

This sequence joins TRBV5-1 and TRBJ1-1, with D hard to call. Trimming took off 4 bases at V and 5 bases at J, with 15 bases between the two ends. This CDR3 is 14 amino acids long. Germline V CDR1 and CDR2: SGHRS, YFSETQ. The CDR3 sequence is CASSATVGKTEAFF. DNA for the CDR3: TGCGCCAGCAGCGCGACGGTGGGGAAGACTGAAGCTTTCTTT.